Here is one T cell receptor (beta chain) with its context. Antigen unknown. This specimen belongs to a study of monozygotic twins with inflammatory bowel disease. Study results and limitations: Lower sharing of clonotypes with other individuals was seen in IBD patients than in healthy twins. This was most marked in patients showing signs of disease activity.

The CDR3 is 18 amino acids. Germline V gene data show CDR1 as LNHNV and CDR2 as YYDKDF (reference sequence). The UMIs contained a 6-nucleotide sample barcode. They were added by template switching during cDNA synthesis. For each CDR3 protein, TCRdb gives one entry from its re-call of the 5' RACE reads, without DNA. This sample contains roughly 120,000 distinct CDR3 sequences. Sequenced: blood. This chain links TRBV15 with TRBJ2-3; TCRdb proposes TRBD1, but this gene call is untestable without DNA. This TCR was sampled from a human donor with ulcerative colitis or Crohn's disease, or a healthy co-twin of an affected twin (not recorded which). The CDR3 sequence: CATSRGLSLDRSTDTQYF.